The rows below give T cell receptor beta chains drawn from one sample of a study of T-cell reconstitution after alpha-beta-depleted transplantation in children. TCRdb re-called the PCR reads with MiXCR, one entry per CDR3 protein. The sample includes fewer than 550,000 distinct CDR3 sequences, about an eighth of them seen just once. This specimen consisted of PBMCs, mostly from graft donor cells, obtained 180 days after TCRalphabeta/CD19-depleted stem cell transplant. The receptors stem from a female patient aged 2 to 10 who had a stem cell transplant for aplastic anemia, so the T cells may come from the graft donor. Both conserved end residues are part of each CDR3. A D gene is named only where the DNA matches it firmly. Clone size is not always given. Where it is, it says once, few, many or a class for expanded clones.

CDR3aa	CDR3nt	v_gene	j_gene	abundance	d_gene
CASRPFPSGANVLTF	TGTGCCAGCAGGCCCTTCCCTTCTGGGGCCAACGTCCTGACTTTC	TRBV7-9	TRBJ2-6	few	-
CASSSTPAGRTGELFF	TGTGCCAGCAGTTCGACCCCCGCAGGGCGGACCGGGGAGCTGTTTTTT	TRBV6-2/TRBV6-3	TRBJ2-2	few	-
CASSPNGQGREQYF	TGTGCCAGCAGCCCGAACGGACAGGGCCGAGAGCAGTACTTC	TRBV7-9	TRBJ2-7	many	TRBD1
CSARVRENEKLFF	TGCAGTGCTAGGGTCAGGGAGAATGAAAAACTGTTTTTT	TRBV20-1	TRBJ1-4	few	-
CASSPDSTWMYEQFF	TGCGCCAGCAGCCCAGACAGTACCTGGATGTATGAGCAGTTCTTC	TRBV5-1	TRBJ2-1	few	-
CAIKEVGNSPLHF	TGTGCCATCAAGGAGGTGGGGAATTCACCCCTCCACTTT	TRBV10-3	TRBJ1-6	-	-
CSARVLGQMPNQPQHF	TGCAGTGCTAGAGTGCTGGGACAGATGCCCAATCAGCCCCAGCATTTT	TRBV20-1	TRBJ1-5	few	TRBD1
CASGGGSYEQYF	TGTGCCAGCGGAGGGGGGTCCTACGAGCAGTACTTC	TRBV7-9	TRBJ2-7	few	-
CASSSGTGDVYRPQHF	TGTGCCAGCAGTTCCGGGACAGGGGACGTCTATCGGCCCCAGCATTTT	TRBV12-3/TRBV12-4	TRBJ1-5	-	TRBD1
CSVEDTTKGQSYTF	TGCAGCGTTGAAGATACAACGAAGGGACAGAGCTACACCTTC	TRBV29-1	TRBJ1-2	few	TRBD1
CASSFPTETGELFF	TGTGCCAGCAGTTTCCCGACCGAGACCGGGGAGCTGTTTTTT	TRBV12-3/TRBV12-4	TRBJ2-2	many	-
CASSPKTEVSYGYTF	TGTGCCAGCTCACCGAAGACTGAAGTAAGCTATGGCTACACCTTC	TRBV18	TRBJ1-2	-	-
CASSRRGNRSNQPQHF	TGTGCCAGCAGCCGGCGGGGAAATAGGAGCAATCAGCCCCAGCATTTT	TRBV25-1	TRBJ1-5	many	-
CASSSLSGGPDEQFF	TGTGCCAGCAGTTCCCTCTCGGGGGGGCCAGATGAGCAGTTCTTC	TRBV28	TRBJ2-1	-	TRBD2
CASSQDQRERYNEQFF	TGCGCCAGCAGCCAAGATCAGCGGGAGAGGTACAATGAGCAGTTCTTC	TRBV4-1	TRBJ2-1	few	TRBD2
CASSLLDRYNEQFF	TGTGCCAGCAGCTTGTTGGACAGATACAATGAGCAGTTCTTC	TRBV5-6	TRBJ2-1	-	-